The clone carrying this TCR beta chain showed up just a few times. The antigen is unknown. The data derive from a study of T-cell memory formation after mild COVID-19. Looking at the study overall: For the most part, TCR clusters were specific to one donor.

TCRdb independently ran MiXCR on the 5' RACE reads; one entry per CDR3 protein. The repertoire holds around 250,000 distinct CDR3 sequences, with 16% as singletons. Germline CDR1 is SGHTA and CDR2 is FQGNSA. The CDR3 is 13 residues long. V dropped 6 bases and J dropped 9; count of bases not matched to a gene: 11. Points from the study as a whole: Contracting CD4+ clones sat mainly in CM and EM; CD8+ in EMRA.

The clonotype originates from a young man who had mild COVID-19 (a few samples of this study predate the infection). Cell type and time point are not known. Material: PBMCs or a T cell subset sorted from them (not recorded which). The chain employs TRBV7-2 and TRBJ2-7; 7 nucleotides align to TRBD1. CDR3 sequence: CASRTGDPWVQYF. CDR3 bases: TGTGCCAGCAGAACAGGGGACCCCTGGGTGCAGTACTTC.